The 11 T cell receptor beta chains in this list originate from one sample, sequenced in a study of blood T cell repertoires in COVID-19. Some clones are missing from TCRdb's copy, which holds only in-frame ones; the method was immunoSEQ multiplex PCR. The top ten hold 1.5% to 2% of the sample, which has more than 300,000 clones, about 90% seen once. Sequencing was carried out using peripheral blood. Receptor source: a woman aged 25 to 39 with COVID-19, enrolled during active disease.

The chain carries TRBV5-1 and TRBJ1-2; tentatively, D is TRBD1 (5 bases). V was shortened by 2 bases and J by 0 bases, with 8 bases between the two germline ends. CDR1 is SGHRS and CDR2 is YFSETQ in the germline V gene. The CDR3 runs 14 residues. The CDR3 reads CASSFGGPNYGYTF. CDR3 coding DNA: TGCGCCAGCAGCTTCGGGGGTCCTAACTATGGCTACACCTTC. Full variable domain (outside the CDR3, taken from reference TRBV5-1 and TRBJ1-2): KAGVTQTPRYLIKTRGQQVTLSCSPISGHRSVSWYQQTPGQGLQFLFEYFSETQRNKGNFPGRFSGRQFSNSRSEMNVSTLELGDSALYLCASSFGGPNYGYTFGSGTRLTVV.

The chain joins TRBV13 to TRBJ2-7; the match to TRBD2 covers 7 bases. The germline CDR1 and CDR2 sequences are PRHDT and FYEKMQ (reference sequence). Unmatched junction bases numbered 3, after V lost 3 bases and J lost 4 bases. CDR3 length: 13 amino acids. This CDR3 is CASSLGSGYEQYF. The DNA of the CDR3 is TGTGCCAGCAGCTTGGGTAGCGGGTACGAGCAGTACTTC.

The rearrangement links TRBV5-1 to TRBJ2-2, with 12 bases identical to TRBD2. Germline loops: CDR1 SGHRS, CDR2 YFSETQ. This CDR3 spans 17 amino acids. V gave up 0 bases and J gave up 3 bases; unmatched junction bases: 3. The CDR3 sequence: CASSLELAGGDTGELFF. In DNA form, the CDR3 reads TGCGCCAGCAGCTTGGAACTAGCGGGGGGCGACACCGGGGAGCTGTTTTTT.

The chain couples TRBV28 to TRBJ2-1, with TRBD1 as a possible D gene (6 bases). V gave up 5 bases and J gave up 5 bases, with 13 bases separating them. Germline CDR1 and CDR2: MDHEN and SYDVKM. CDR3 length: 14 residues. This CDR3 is CASSHSGVDNEQFF. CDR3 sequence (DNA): TGTGCCAGCAGTCACTCAGGGGTGGACAATGAGCAGTTCTTC.

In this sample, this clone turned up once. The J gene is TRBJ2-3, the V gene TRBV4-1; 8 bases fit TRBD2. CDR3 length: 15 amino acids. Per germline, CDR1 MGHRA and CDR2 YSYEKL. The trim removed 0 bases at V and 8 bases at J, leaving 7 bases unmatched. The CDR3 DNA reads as TGCGCCAGCAGCCAAGATAGCGGGGTAGGGGTTACGCAGTATTTT. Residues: CASSQDSGVGVTQYF.

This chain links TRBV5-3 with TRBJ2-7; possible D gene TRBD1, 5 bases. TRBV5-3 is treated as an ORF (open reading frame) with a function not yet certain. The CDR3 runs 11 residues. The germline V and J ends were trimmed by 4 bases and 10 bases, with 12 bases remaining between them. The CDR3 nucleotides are TGTGCCAGAAGCCGGCGGTGGGGCCAGTACTTC. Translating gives CARSRRWGQYF.

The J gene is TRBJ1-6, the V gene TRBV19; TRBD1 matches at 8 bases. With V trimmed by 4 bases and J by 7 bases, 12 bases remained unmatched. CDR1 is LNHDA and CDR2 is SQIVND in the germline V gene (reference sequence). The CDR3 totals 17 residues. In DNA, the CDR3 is TGTGCCAGTAGTACCCGAACTACAGGGGGTTGGAATTCACCCCTCCACTTT. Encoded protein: CASSTRTTGGWNSPLHF. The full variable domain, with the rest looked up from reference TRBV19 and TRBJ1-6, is DGGITQSPKYLFRKEGQNVTLSCEQNLNHDAMYWYRQDPGQGLRLIYYSQIVNDFQKGDIAEGYSVSREKKESFPLTVTSAQKNPTAFYLCASSTRTTGGWNSPLHFGNGTRLTVT.

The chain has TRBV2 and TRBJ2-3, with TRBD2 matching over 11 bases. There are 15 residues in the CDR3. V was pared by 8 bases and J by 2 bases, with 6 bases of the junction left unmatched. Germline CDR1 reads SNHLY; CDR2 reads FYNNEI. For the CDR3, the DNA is TGTGCCAGCTTCCCTAGCGGGGGGCCCACAGATACGCAGTATTTT. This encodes CASFPSGGPTDTQYF.

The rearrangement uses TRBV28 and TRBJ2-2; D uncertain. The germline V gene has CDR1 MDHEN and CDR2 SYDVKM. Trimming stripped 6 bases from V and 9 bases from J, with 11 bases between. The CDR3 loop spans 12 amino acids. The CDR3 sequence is CASSIRNWELFF. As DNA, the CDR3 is TGTGCCAGCAGCATAAGAAACTGGGAGCTGTTTTTT.

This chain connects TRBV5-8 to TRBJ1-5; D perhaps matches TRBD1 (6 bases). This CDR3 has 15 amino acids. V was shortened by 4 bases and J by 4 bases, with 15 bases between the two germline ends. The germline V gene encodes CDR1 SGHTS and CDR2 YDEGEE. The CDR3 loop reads CASSAIQGRNQPQHF. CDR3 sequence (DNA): TGTGCCAGCAGCGCGATACAGGGCCGTAATCAGCCCCAGCATTTT.

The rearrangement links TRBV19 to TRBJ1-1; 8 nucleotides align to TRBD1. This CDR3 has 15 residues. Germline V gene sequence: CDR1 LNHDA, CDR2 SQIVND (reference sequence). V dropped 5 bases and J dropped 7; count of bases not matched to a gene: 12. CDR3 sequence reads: CASSPSFGTGREAFF. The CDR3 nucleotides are TGTGCCAGTAGTCCTTCCTTCGGGACAGGTCGTGAAGCTTTCTTT.